This T cell receptor (beta chain) was observed in a study of shared clonotypes between healthy human individuals. As regards this clone: The antigen remains unidentified.

The protocol was immunoSEQ multiplex PCR, while the TCRdb copy is restricted to in-frame clones and leaves out a portion. The data hold about 2 million clones, with about 95% observed a single time. The CDR3 contains 21 residues. From germline, CDR1 is SGDLS and CDR2 YYNGEE. V lost 4 bases to trimming and J lost 8 bases; unmatched junction nucleotides: 29. Overall study findings and caveats: In having few donors, the study represented limited genetic and exposure-history diversity. Four donors had around 5.2% of their naive CD4 clonotypes in common.

CD8 cells classed as naive were CD45RO-negative and positively selected for CCR7, excluding terminally differentiated effector memory CD45RA+ cells. This TCR was recovered from a man aged 18 to 35 in good health. Sequenced material: naive CD8+ T cells sorted from blood. The V and J genes are TRBV9 and TRBJ2-1; 8 bases match TRBD2. CDR3 nucleotides: TGTGCCAGCAGCCCTACCCCCCAAAGGGGCGGGGGGCCCTTTCCAGGGGATGAGCAGTTCTTC. Translating it yields CASSPTPQRGGGPFPGDEQFF.